A selection of T cell receptor beta chains follows, all from one sample in a study of shared clonotypes between healthy human individuals. Data came from immunoSEQ multiplex PCR; TCRdb stores just in-frame clones and leaves some out. Among 650,000 to 750,000 clones listed, 72% were seen once. Sequenced sample: memory CD4+ T cells sorted from blood. All receptors come from a woman in her thirties in good health. CDR3s leave out the opening cysteine and the closing phenylalanine or tryptophan.

TRBV11-2 | ASSQSTDTQY
TRBV6-1 | ASSDLGQVYGYT
TRBV6-6 | ASSPTGPGELF
TRBV7-4 | ANPTGTVATYGYT
TRBV28 | ASIAGGPVNEQF
TRBV5-1 | ASSFAGTSGRAYEQY
TRBV5-4 | ASSLGGRDNTGELF
TRBV5-4 | ASSLGGIGEKLF
TRBV27 | ASRGNSAYEQY
TRBV28 | ASSPQTGGGTDTQY
TRBV11-2 | ASSPLSTDEQY
TRBV27 | ASSPLHTGELF
TRBV7-9 | ASNRRDHEQY
TRBV19 | ASKLSWNTGELF
TRBV28 | ASSPRGVGEKLF
TRBV28 | ASRGLTGLAGYEQY
TRBV7-9 | ASSLDRGRGSNTEAF
TRBV29-1 | SASGWDRGDGYT
TRBV28 | ASSPLVHPNGQETQY
TRBV4-1 | ASSQVPGQGTDTQY